These 24 T cell receptor beta chains originate from one sample sequenced in a study of PD-L1 blockade in urothelial cancer. Described time point: pretreatment peripheral blood. Produced via immunoSEQ multiplex PCR; TCRdb's table is partial and in-frame only. The profile shows tens of thousands of clones, roughly 80% of them singletons. The material sequenced was PBMCs, taken around atezolizumab (anti-PD-L1) treatment. These receptors were collected from a man between 70 and 80 years old with urothelial cancer.

This rearrangement joins TRBV28 to TRBJ1-4; D is uncertain. Trimming took 1 base from V and 7 from J, leaving 10 bases between them. The CDR3 consists of 14 residues. Per germline, CDR1 MDHEN and CDR2 SYDVKM. CDR3 region: CASSLYGGGEKLFF. Here the CDR3 DNA reads TGTGCCAGCAGTTTATACGGCGGCGGTGAAAAACTGTTTTTT.

The J gene is TRBJ2-7, the V gene TRBV6-5; no reliable D call. V was shortened by 5 bases and J by 0 bases, with 11 bases between the two germline ends. The germline V gene has CDR1 MNHEY and CDR2 SVGAGI. The CDR3 sequence is 14 residues long. The CDR3 spells CASSTSWASYEQYF. CDR3 DNA: TGTGCCAGCAGTACCAGCTGGGCCTCCTACGAGCAGTACTTC.

The chain has TRBV5-6 and TRBJ2-7, with no clear D. Germline loops: CDR1 SGHDT, CDR2 YYEEEE. V gave up 0 bases and J gave up 0 bases, with 10 bases separating them. The CDR3 is 15 amino acids. The CDR3, as DNA: TGTGCCAGCAGCTTGGGGCCCCGTCCCTCCTACGAGCAGTACTTC. Translating gives CASSLGPRPSYEQYF.

V usage is TRBV10-3 and J usage is TRBJ1-4; D remains ambiguous. The length of the CDR3 is 13 residues. Deletions cut 8 bases from V and 8 bases from J, with 15 bases between. The germline V gene encodes CDR1 ENHRY and CDR2 SYGVKD. This CDR3 reads CAIAPGGGEKLFF. DNA for the CDR3: TGTGCCATCGCTCCGGGAGGTGGCGAAAAACTGTTTTTT.

V is TRBV2 and J is TRBJ2-5; 11 bases line up with TRBD2. V lost 1 base to trimming and J lost 3 bases; unmatched junction nucleotides: 4. Germline CDR1 and CDR2: SNHLY and FYNNEI. The length of the CDR3 is 16 residues. CDR3 protein: CASSEGTSGREETQYF. The CDR3 DNA is TGTGCCAGCAGTGAAGGTACTAGCGGGAGAGAAGAGACCCAGTACTTC.

The chain employs TRBV18 and TRBJ2-3; 9 nucleotides match TRBD1. CDR3 size: 17 residues. V lost 2 bases, J lost 3 bases, and 9 bases stayed unmatched. The germline V gene has CDR1 KGHSH and CDR2 LQKENI. The CDR3 here is CASSPTTGGYGTDTQYF. The CDR3 nucleotides read TGTGCCAGCTCACCAACGACAGGGGGGTATGGAACAGATACGCAGTATTTT.

This clone was picked up many times. This rearrangement joins TRBV30 to TRBJ1-1; D unresolved. Trimming shortened V by 0 bases and J by 0 bases, and 11 bases separated the two germline ends. The CDR3 contains 15 residues. Germline V gene data show CDR1 as GTSNPN and CDR2 as SVGIG (reference sequence). In DNA form, the CDR3 reads TGTGCCTGGAGTGTAAGAGGGTTTATGAACACTGAAGCTTTCTTT. Protein product: CAWSVRGFMNTEAFF.

By proportion, this clone is medium-sized. V usage is TRBV5-6 and J usage is TRBJ1-5, with D perhaps matching TRBD1 (5 bases). The CDR3 totals 14 residues. The V and J ends lost 4 bases and 0 bases respectively, with 8 bases between them. CDR1 is SGHDT and CDR2 is YYEEEE in the germline V gene. CDR3 DNA: TGTGCCAGCAGCCACAGGATTAGCAATCAGCCCCAGCATTTT. Protein product: CASSHRISNQPQHF.

The CDR3 spells CASSGQLNQPQHF. The CDR3 DNA is TGTGCCAGCAGTGGACAGCTCAATCAGCCCCAGCATTTT. The chain links TRBV6-1 to TRBJ1-5, with TRBD1 as a possible D gene (5 bases). Germline assignment: CDR1 MNHNS and CDR2 SASEGT. V lost 4 bases and J 3 bases, leaving 7 bases between the germline ends. CDR3 length: 13 residues.

This clone appeared a single time. V and J are TRBV19 and TRBJ2-7, with 8 bases identical to TRBD1. Per the germline V gene, CDR1 is LNHDA and CDR2 is SQIVND (reference sequence). This CDR3 comprises 14 residues. The V gene end was trimmed by 5 bases and the J gene end by 4 bases; junction bases not matched to a gene: 7. CDR3 sequence: CASSPWTGRYEQYF. The CDR3 bases are TGTGCCAGTAGTCCTTGGACAGGGAGGTACGAGCAGTACTTC. Variable domain in full (rest from reference TRBV19 and TRBJ2-7): DGGITQSPKYLFRKEGQNVTLSCEQNLNHDAMYWYRQDPGQGLRLIYYSQIVNDFQKGDIAEGYSVSREKKESFPLTVTSAQKNPTAFYLCASSPWTGRYEQYFGPGTRLTVT.

The V gene is TRBV27, the J gene TRBJ2-5, with D unclear. Germline lookup yields CDR1 MNHEY and CDR2 SMNVEV (reference sequence). The CDR3 is made up of 12 amino acids. The V gene lost 8 bases and the J gene lost 7 bases, with 14 bases spanning the gap. CDR3 sequence (DNA): TGTGCCAGCGGCTCCCGAGGTGGGACCCAGTACTTC. It encodes CASGSRGGTQYF.

This clone was counted only a few times. The CDR3 nucleotides are TGTGCCAGCAGTTTATTTTCAGCGGCGAGTGAGCAGTACTTC. Its translation: CASSLFSAASEQYF. The chain is built from TRBV27 and TRBJ2-7; perhaps TRBD2 as D (5 bases). V was trimmed by 1 base and J by 7 bases, leaving 14 bases between them. The CDR3 spans 14 residues. Germline V gene lookup returns CDR1 MNHEY and CDR2 SMNVEV (reference sequence).

This sequence joins TRBV19 and TRBJ2-7; tentative D call: TRBD1 (6 bases). The CDR3 is made up of 22 amino acids. Trimming removed 3 bases from V and 3 bases from J, with 36 bases in between. Per the germline V gene, CDR1 is LNHDA and CDR2 is SQIVND (reference sequence). This CDR3 reads CASSIIQRQAFLLVHHNYEQYF. The CDR3 nucleotides read TGTGCCAGTAGTATTATCCAAAGACAGGCTTTTCTGCTAGTCCACCATAACTACGAGCAGTACTTC.

The CDR3 DNA reads TGTGCCAGCAGTGGTACCGGGACAGGACGGGAGACCCAGTACTTC. Its protein product is CASSGTGTGRETQYF. The chain is built from TRBV28 and TRBJ2-5; 8 nucleotides line up with TRBD1. The germline V gene encodes CDR1 MDHEN and CDR2 SYDVKM. This CDR3 is 15 amino acids long. J was trimmed by 5 bases and V by 5 bases; bases with no gene match: 10.

The chain is built from TRBV9 and TRBJ2-7, with TRBD2 matching over 11 bases. The CDR3 consists of 15 residues. CDR1 is SGDLS and CDR2 is YYNGEE in the germline V gene. Trimming took 0 bases from V and 4 from J; bases not matched to a gene: 3. CDR3: CASSVGTSGRYEQYF. DNA of the CDR3: TGTGCCAGCAGCGTAGGTACTAGCGGGAGATACGAGCAGTACTTC.

The rearrangement joins TRBV20-1 to TRBJ2-1; D gene ambiguous. CDR3 length equals 11 residues. Germline V gene sequence: CDR1 DFQATT, CDR2 SNEGSKA (reference sequence). Between the trimmed V and J ends, which lost 2 bases and 7 bases, there was a span of 6 bases. This CDR3 is CSARPGNEQFF. CDR3 DNA sequence: TGCAGTGCTAGACCCGGGAATGAGCAGTTCTTC.

The rearrangement joins TRBV12-5 to TRBJ2-6; 7 bases line up with TRBD2. Germline values: CDR1 LGHNT, CDR2 FRNRAP. CDR3 size: 20 residues. V was clipped by 3 bases and J by 0 bases; unmatched bases: 14. The CDR3 nucleotides are TGTGCTAGTGGTTTAATGAACCTGGGAGGGATTAGCTCTGGGGCCAACGTCCTGACTTTC. It encodes CASGLMNLGGISSGANVLTF.

The chain carries TRBV18 and TRBJ2-3, with 9 bases aligning to TRBD2. The germline CDR1 and CDR2 sequences are KGHSH and LQKENI. CDR3 length: 19 amino acids. Unmatched junction bases numbered 15, after V lost 3 bases and J lost 2 bases. In DNA, the CDR3 is TGTGCCAGCTCACCCCGAGGTAGCGGGGGACCTCATTACACAGATACGCAGTATTTT. Its translation: CASSPRGSGGPHYTDTQYF.

V gene TRBV15 combines with J gene TRBJ2-7; 7 bases line up with TRBD2. From germline, CDR1 is LNHNV and CDR2 YYDKDF (reference sequence). The V gene end was trimmed by 1 base and the J gene end by 2 bases; junction bases not matched to a gene: 2. The CDR3 contains 14 residues. The CDR3 region has the DNA TGTGCCACCAGCAGAGCGGGAGGCCCCTACGAGCAGTACTTC. Protein: CATSRAGGPYEQYF.

This clone was observed a single time. This sequence joins TRBV9 and TRBJ1-5, with a weak D call TRBD1 (6 bases). The germline gives CDR1 SGDLS, CDR2 YYNGEE. The germline V and J ends were trimmed by 3 bases and 0 bases, with 13 bases remaining between them. The length of the CDR3 is 16 residues. CDR3 coding DNA: TGTGCCAGCAGCGCTGGGGGGGCTTATAGCAATCAGCCCCAGCATTTT. Amino acids: CASSAGGAYSNQPQHF.

This chain uses TRBV28 with TRBJ1-4; D is possibly TRBD1 (6 bases). The V and J ends lost 5 bases and 3 bases respectively, with 13 bases between them. This CDR3 contains 15 residues. Germline assignment: CDR1 MDHEN and CDR2 SYDVKM. CDR3 protein: CASSDSGHPNEKLFF. The DNA of the CDR3 is TGTGCCAGCAGTGACTCGGGACACCCTAATGAAAAACTGTTTTTT.

J is TRBJ2-5 and V is TRBV7-2, with D unresolved. Trimming shortened V by 6 bases and J by 5 bases, and 13 bases separated the two germline ends. CDR3 length equals 13 residues. From germline, CDR1 is SGHTA and CDR2 FQGNSA. The CDR3 protein is CASSRDFRETQYF. CDR3 DNA sequence: TGTGCCAGCAGTCGTGACTTCCGGGAGACCCAGTACTTC.

This clone was detected many times. V is TRBV19 and J is TRBJ1-4; D gene uncertain. The length of the CDR3 is 15 residues. Germline CDR1 and CDR2: LNHDA and SQIVND (reference sequence). V was cut by 1 base and J by 2 bases, with 8 bases left in between. The CDR3 spells CASSIGGGTNEKLFF. The CDR3 DNA follows: TGTGCCAGTAGTATAGGTGGAGGGACTAATGAAAAACTGTTTTTT.

The chain uses TRBV5-5 and TRBJ2-7, with TRBD2 matching 10 bases. V was pared by 0 bases and J by 5 bases, with 14 bases of the junction left unmatched. Germline CDR1 and CDR2: SGHKS and YYEKEE (reference sequence). This CDR3 contains 18 residues. The CDR3, as DNA: TGTGCCAGCAGCTTGGCCGGAAAGGTAGCGGGGGGCCTGGACGAGCAGTACTTC. It encodes CASSLAGKVAGGLDEQYF.